This T cell receptor beta chain was sequenced in a study of neoadjuvant anti-PD-1 for oral cavity cancer. Libraries were prepared by immunoSEQ multiplex PCR; TCRdb keeps only in-frame clonotypes and omits some of them. The sample holds over 80,000 clones, approximately 80% seen once. CDR3 size: 18 residues. This chain links TRBV21-1 with TRBJ2-4; TRBD2 was called by the table and not checked on the DNA. TRBV21-1 is assigned pseudogene status. The sequences come from PBMCs, collected before nivolumab (anti-PD-1) treatment. The sequence was collected from a person aged 40-85 years with oral cavity squamous cell carcinoma. The CDR3 DNA follows: TGTGCCAGCAGCAGACCGGGGAACACACCACCGACCAAAAACATTCAGTACTTC. This translates into CASSRPGNTPPTKNIQYF.